This TCR beta chain was identified in a study of STAT5B mutations in CD4+ large granular lymphocyte leukemia. Generated by immunoSEQ multiplex PCR, the TCRdb table keeps only in-frame clones and is missing some. The sample lists 20,000 to 25,000 clones, around 80% occurring once. Trimming at V came to 4 bases and at J to 0 bases, leaving 4 bases not matched to a gene. This CDR3 is 16 amino acids long. Germline values: CDR1 ENHRY, CDR2 SYGVKD. This TCR was sampled from a human donor in good health. J is TRBJ2-1 and V is TRBV10-3; 9 nucleotides match TRBD2. The source material was CD4+ T cells from blood buffy coats. CDR3 residues: CAISGSTSGSYNEQFF. DNA of the CDR3: TGTGCCATCAGTGGATCGACTAGCGGCTCCTACAATGAGCAGTTCTTC.